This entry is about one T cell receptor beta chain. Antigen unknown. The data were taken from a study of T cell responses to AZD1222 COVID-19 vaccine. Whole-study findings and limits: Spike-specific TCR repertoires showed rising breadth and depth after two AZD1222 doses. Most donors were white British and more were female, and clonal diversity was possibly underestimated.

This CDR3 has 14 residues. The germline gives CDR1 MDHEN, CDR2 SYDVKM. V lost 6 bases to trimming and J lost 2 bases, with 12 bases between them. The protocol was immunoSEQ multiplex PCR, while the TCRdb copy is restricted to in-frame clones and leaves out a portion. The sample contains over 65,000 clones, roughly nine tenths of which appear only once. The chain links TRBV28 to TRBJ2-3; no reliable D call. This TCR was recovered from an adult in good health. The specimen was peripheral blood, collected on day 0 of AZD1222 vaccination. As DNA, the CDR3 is TGTGCCAGCAGGGAGCGACCGCCCACAGATACGCAGTATTTT. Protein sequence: CASRERPPTDTQYF.